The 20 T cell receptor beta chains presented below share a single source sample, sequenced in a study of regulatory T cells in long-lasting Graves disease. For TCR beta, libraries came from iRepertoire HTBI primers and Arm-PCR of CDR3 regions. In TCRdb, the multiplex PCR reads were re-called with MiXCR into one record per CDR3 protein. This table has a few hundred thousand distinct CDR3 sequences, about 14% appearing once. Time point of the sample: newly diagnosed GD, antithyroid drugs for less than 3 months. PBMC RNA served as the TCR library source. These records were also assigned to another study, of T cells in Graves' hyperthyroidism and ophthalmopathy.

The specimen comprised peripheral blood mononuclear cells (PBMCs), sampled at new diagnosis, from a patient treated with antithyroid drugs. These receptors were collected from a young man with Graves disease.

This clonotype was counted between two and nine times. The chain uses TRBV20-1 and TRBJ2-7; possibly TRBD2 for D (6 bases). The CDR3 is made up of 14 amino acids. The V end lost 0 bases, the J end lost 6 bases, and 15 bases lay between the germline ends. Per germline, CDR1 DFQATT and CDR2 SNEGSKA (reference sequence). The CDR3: CSARDHGSRSEQYF. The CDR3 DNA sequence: TGCAGTGCTAGAGATCACGGGAGTAGGAGCGAGCAGTACTTC.

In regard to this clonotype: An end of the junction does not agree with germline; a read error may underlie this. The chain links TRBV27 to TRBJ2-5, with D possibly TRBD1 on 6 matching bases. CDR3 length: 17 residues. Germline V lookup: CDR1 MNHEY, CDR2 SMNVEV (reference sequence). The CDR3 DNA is TGTGCCAGCAGTTTGGAGCCCCCCGGACAGTACCAAGAGACCCAGCACTTC. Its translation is CASSLEPPGQYQETQHF.

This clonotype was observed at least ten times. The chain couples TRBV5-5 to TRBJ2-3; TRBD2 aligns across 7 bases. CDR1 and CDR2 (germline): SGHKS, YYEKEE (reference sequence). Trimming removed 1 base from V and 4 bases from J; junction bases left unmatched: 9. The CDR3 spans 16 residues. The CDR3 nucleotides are TGTGCCAGCAGCTTGCGAGCGGGGTGGGGCGCAGATACGCAGTATTTT. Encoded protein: CASSLRAGWGADTQYF.

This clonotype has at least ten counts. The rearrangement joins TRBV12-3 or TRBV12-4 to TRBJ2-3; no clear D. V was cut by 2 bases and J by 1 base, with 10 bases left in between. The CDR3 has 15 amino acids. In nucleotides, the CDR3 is TGTGCCAGCAGTTTATTTGCCCGCGGCACAGATACGCAGTATTTT. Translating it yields CASSLFARGTDTQYF.

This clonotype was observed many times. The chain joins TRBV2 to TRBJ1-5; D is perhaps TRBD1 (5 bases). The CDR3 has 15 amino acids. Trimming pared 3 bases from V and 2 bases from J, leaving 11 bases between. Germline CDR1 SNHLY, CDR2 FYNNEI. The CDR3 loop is CASSEVRAGNQPQHF. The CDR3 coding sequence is TGTGCCAGCAGTGAGGTCAGGGCTGGCAATCAGCCCCAGCATTTT. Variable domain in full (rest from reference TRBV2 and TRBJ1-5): EPEVTQTPSHQVTQMGQEVILRCVPISNHLYFYWYRQILGQKVEFLVSFYNNEISEKSEIFDDQFSVERPDGSNFTLKIRSTKLEDSAMYFCASSEVRAGNQPQHFGDGTRLSIL.

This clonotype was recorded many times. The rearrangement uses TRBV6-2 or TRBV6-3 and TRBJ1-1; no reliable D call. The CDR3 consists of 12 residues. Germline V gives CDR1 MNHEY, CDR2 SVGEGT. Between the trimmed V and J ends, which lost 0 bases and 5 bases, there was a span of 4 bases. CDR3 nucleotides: TGTGCCAGCAGTTACTCGAGGACTGAAGCTTTCTTT. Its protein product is CASSYSRTEAFF.

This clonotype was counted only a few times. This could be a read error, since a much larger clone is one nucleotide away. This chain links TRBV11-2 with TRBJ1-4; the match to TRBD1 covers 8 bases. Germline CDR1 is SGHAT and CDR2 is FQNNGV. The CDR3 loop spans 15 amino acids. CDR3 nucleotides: TGTGCCAGCAGCTTAGAGACAGGGGTTGGAGAAAACCTGTTTTTT. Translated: CASSLETGVGENLFF.

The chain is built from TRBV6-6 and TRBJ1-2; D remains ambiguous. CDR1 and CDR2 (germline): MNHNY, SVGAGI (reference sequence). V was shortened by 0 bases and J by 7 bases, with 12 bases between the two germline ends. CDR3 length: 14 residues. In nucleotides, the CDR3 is TGTGCCAGCAGTTACTCGATGGCGGGGATTGGCTACACCTTC. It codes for CASSYSMAGIGYTF.

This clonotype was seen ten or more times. The CDR3 loop reads CASSFYGYYNEQFF. CDR3 DNA sequence: TGTGCCAGCAGCTTCTATGGGTATTACAATGAGCAGTTCTTC. The chain carries TRBV7-2 and TRBJ2-1; the D is unclear. This CDR3 contains 14 residues. CDR1 and CDR2 (germline): SGHTA, FQGNSA. V was pared by 3 bases and J by 4 bases, with 10 bases between.

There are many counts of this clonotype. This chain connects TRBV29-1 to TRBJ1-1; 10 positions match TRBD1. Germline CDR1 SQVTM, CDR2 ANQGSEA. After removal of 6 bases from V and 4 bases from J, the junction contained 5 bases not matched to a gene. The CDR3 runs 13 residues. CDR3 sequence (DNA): TGCAGCGTCCCGGGACAGGGGATCACTGAAGCTTTCTTT. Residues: CSVPGQGITEAFF.

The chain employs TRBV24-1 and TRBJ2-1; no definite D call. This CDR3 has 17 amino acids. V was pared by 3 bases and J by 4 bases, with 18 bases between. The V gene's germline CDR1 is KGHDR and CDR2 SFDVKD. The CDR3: CATSDDVGLTPYNEQFF. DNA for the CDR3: TGTGCCACCAGTGATGACGTCGGGCTTACTCCTTACAATGAGCAGTTCTTC.

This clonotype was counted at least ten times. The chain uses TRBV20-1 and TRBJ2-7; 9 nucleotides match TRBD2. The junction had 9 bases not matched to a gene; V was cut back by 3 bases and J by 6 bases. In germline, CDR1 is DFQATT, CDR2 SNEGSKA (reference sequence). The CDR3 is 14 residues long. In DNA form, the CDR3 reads TGCAGTGCTAGTGGGGTCTCAGCGGGAGGCGAGCAGTACTTC. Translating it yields CSASGVSAGGEQYF.

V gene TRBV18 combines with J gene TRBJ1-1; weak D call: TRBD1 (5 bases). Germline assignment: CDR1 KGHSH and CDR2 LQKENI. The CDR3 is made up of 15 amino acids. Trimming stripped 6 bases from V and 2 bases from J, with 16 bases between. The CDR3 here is CASSSKGRSNTEAFF. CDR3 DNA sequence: TGTGCCAGCTCCTCCAAGGGGAGGAGTAACACTGAAGCTTTCTTT.

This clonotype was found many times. The CDR3 DNA is TGCAGCGTGGGAGGGACACTAACTAATGAAAAACTGTTTTTT. Protein sequence: CSVGGTLTNEKLFF. The V call is TRBV29-1, the J call TRBJ1-4; TRBD1 is a possible D gene (6 bases). Germline V gene sequence: CDR1 SQVTM, CDR2 ANQGSEA. V gave up 6 bases and J gave up 1 base, with 12 bases separating them. The length of the CDR3 is 14 residues.

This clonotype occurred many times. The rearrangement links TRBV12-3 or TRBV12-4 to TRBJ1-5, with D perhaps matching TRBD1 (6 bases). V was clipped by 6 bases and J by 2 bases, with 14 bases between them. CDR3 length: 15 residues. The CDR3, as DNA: TGTGCCAGCAGCTCTGGCAGGGGTGGCAATCAGCCCCAGCATTTT. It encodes CASSSGRGGNQPQHF.

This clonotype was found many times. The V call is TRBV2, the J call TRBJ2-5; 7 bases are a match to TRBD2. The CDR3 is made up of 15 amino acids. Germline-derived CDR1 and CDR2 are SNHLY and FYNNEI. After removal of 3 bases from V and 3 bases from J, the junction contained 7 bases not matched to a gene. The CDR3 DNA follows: TGTGCCAGCAGTGACGACGGGACTACCAAAGAGACCCAGTACTTC. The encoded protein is CASSDDGTTKETQYF.

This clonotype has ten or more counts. The CDR3 DNA reads as TGCAGCGTTGAAAGGCTACCCAATGAGCAGTTCTTC. Residues: CSVERLPNEQFF. The chain couples TRBV29-1 to TRBJ2-1; no clear D. This CDR3 has 12 amino acids. Deletions cut 2 bases from V and 6 bases from J, with 8 bases between. CDR1 is SQVTM and CDR2 is ANQGSEA in the germline V gene.

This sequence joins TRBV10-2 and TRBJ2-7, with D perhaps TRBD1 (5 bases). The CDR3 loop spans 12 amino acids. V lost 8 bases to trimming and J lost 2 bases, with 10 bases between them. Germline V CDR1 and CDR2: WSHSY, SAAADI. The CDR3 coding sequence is TGCGCCAGCGCGACAGCCACCTACGAGCAGTACTTC. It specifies CASATATYEQYF.

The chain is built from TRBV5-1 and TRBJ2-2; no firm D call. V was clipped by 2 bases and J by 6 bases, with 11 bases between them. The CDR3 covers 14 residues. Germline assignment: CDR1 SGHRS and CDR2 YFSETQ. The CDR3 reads CASSFYASAGELFF. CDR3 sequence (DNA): TGCGCCAGCAGCTTTTATGCGTCGGCCGGGGAGCTGTTTTTT. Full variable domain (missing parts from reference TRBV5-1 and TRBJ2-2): KAGVTQTPRYLIKTRGQQVTLSCSPISGHRSVSWYQQTPGQGLQFLFEYFSETQRNKGNFPGRFSGRQFSNSRSEMNVSTLELGDSALYLCASSFYASAGELFFGEGSRLTVL.

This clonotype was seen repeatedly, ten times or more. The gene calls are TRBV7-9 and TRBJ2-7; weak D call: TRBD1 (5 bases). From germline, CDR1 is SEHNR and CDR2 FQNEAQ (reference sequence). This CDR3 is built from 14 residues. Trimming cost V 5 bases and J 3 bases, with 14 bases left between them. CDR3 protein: CASSDGRVNYEQYF. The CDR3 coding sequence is TGTGCCAGCAGCGACGGCAGGGTAAACTACGAGCAGTACTTC.